These 5 T cell receptor beta chains were sequenced from one sample in a study of blood T cells in healthy people across ages. Primers used in a second PCR of roughly 6 to 12 cycles were a sample-barcoded 5' primer and a J-beta primer mix. TCRdb analysed the 5' RACE reads with MiXCR anew, one entry per CDR3 protein. The sample records some 760,000 distinct CDR3 sequences, 25% being singletons. This sample also belongs to another study, concerning T cells of mothers and their children.

The sample was blood. All receptors come from a boy aged 10-17 years in good health.

This clonotype was seen once. The junction departs from germline at one end; a sequencing error may be responsible. The V and J genes are TRBV20-1 and TRBJ2-7; 7 nucleotides align to TRBD2. The CDR3 has 17 residues. Germline V gene lookup returns CDR1 DFQATT and CDR2 SNEGSKA (reference sequence). CDR3 sequence (DNA): TGCAGTGCTAGAGATGTCGGTCTAGCGGCGACTTCCTATGAGCAGTACTTC. Its protein product is CSARDVGLAATSYEQYF.

This clonotype was seen only a few times. The chain is built from TRBV7-6 and TRBJ2-5; a weak D match, TRBD1 (7 bases). Per the germline V gene, CDR1 is SGHVS and CDR2 is FNYEAQ. There are 12 residues in the CDR3. Between the trimmed V and J ends, which lost 10 bases and 7 bases, there was a span of 16 bases. The chain's CDR3 is CATLQGGGTQYF. In DNA form, the CDR3 reads TGTGCCACTCTCCAGGGGGGCGGGACCCAGTACTTC. Looking up the rest from reference TRBV7-6 and TRBJ2-5 gives the full variable domain: GAGVSQSPRYKVTKRGQDVALRCDPISGHVSLYWYRQALGQGPEFLTYFNYEAQQDKSGLPNDRFSAERPEGSISTLTIQRTEQRDSAMYRCATLQGGGTQYFGPGTRLLVL.

This clonotype was counted a few times. The rearrangement joins TRBV7-9 to TRBJ1-6; TRBD1 matches 7 bases. The CDR3 runs 14 residues. Germline trimming cut 3 bases from V and 7 bases from J; bases unmatched to any gene: 3. Germline CDR1 reads SEHNR; CDR2 reads FQNEAQ (reference sequence). CDR3: CASSFSGQNSPLHF. The CDR3 bases are TGTGCCAGCAGCTTTTCGGGACAGAATTCACCCCTCCACTTT.

This rearrangement joins TRBV2 to TRBJ2-3, with 7 bases identical to TRBD2. The CDR3 totals 14 residues. The J segment lost 5 bases and the V segment lost 11 bases, leaving 13 bases of the junction unmatched. Germline V gives CDR1 SNHLY, CDR2 FYNNEI. CDR3 bases: TGTGCCGTCGGGAGGCGGGAGCGGGGAGATACGCAGTATTTT. This translates into CAVGRRERGDTQYF.

This clonotype was seen more than once but under ten times. The chain links TRBV10-3 to TRBJ2-5; no definite D call. Germline loops: CDR1 ENHRY, CDR2 SYGVKD. The CDR3 runs 11 residues. V dropped 5 bases and J dropped 2 bases, with 3 bases sitting between them. This chain's CDR3 is CAISTQETQYF. CDR3 in DNA: TGTGCCATCAGTACACAAGAGACCCAGTACTTC.